One and the same sample provided the 18 T cell receptor beta chains below, sequenced in a study of Ad26.COV2.S vaccination and SARS-CoV-2 variants. The method was immunoSEQ multiplex PCR; TCRdb's version includes in-frame clones alone and lacks a portion of them. There are some 290,000 clones in the sample; around 84% occur only once, and 1.5% to 2.5% lies in the top ten. Indicated treatment: over 15 received Ad26.COV2.S at low or high dose, single or two shots; 5 received placebo; per-sample allocation not given. The study sampled participants on day 63 after the first vaccine or placebo injection. The specimen comprised peripheral blood, sampled in a trial of Ad26.COV2.S vaccine versus placebo. Receptor source: a person aged 18-60 years who received the Ad26.COV2.S COVID-19 vaccine or a placebo.

V gene TRBV23-1 combines with J gene TRBJ2-7, with D perhaps matching TRBD2 (7 bases). TRBV23-1 is flagged as an ORF with uncertain function. The CDR3 consists of 17 residues. V was shortened by 1 base and J by 7 bases, with 23 bases between the two germline ends. In nucleotides, the CDR3 is TGCGCCAGCAGTCAATGGGGGGGCAAGCAGGGGCCAGGGGAGCAGTACTTC. This encodes CASSQWGGKQGPGEQYF.

V and J are TRBV10-3 and TRBJ1-5, with D unclear. The germline V gene has CDR1 ENHRY and CDR2 SYGVKD. The CDR3 contains 14 residues. The V and J ends lost 6 bases and 0 bases respectively, with 9 bases between them. The CDR3 loop is CAIRDGNSNQPQHF. The CDR3 region has the DNA TGTGCCATCAGGGACGGGAATAGCAATCAGCCCCAGCATTTT.

The chain employs TRBV9 and TRBJ1-2; no firm D call. Trimming removed 0 bases from V and 7 bases from J, with 10 bases in between. Germline V gene lookup returns CDR1 SGDLS and CDR2 YYNGEE. This CDR3 has 13 amino acids. CDR3 DNA: TGTGCCAGCAGCGTAGGGGAGGGCCGTGGCTACACCTTC. It is translated as CASSVGEGRGYTF.

CDR3 bases: TGTGCCAGCAGTACCCGGGACAGCCACAATCAGCCCCAGCATTTT. This gives the protein CASSTRDSHNQPQHF. This sequence joins TRBV27 and TRBJ1-5, with 7 bases identical to TRBD1. Germline CDR1 and CDR2: MNHEY and SMNVEV (reference sequence). With 5 bases clipped from V and 3 bases from J, the junction kept 7 bases outside the gene matches. The CDR3 is 15 amino acids.

The chain carries TRBV20-1 and TRBJ1-2; no firm D call. V lost 3 bases and J 3 bases, leaving 14 bases between the germline ends. This CDR3 is built from 14 residues. In germline, CDR1 is DFQATT, CDR2 SNEGSKA (reference sequence). In DNA, the CDR3 is TGCAGTGCTAGTGAGGGCTCAAGCCACTATGGCTACACCTTC. Translation gives CSASEGSSHYGYTF.

This rearrangement joins TRBV29-1 to TRBJ2-2, with D uncertain. Germline V gives CDR1 SQVTM, CDR2 ANQGSEA. The CDR3 is made up of 11 amino acids. Trimming took 4 bases from V and 6 from J, leaving 6 bases between them. In nucleotides, the CDR3 is TGCAGCGTTGCAATGTCCGGGGAGCTGTTTTTT. It codes for CSVAMSGELFF.

The gene calls are TRBV6-2 or TRBV6-3 and TRBJ1-4; D possibly corresponds to TRBD1 (5 bases). The germline V and J ends were trimmed by 0 bases and 7 bases, with 15 bases remaining between them. The CDR3 consists of 16 residues. Germline CDR1 and CDR2: MNHEY and SVGEGT. The CDR3: CASSYSIQVGGEKLFF. DNA of the CDR3: TGTGCCAGCAGTTACTCGATACAGGTTGGGGGTGAAAAACTGTTTTTT.

V and J are TRBV4-1 and TRBJ1-6, with 12 bases fitting TRBD1. The germline gives CDR1 MGHRA, CDR2 YSYEKL. This CDR3 spans 18 amino acids. With 5 bases clipped from V and 9 bases from J, the junction kept 14 bases outside the gene matches. The CDR3 nucleotides are TGCGCCAGCAGCATTCCGGGACAGGGGGCAATAGCAGGTTCACCCCTCCACTTT. Translating it yields CASSIPGQGAIAGSPLHF.

The V gene is TRBV7-2, the J gene TRBJ1-1; a weak D match, TRBD1 (6 bases). Germline V CDR1 and CDR2: SGHTA, FQGNSA. The CDR3 loop spans 17 amino acids. The V and J ends lost 1 base and 1 base respectively, with 16 bases between them. In nucleotides, the CDR3 is TGTGCCAGCAGCTTAGTCTACCAGGGGCGAAAGAACACTGAAGCTTTCTTT. This gives the protein CASSLVYQGRKNTEAFF.

The J gene is TRBJ2-2, the V gene TRBV7-2, with TRBD2 as a possible D gene (5 bases). Trimming cost V 5 bases and J 5 bases, with 12 bases left between them. In germline, CDR1 is SGHTA, CDR2 FQGNSA. This CDR3 has 14 residues. CDR3 DNA sequence: TGTGCCAGCAGCCCGAAGTCGGGGACCGGGGAGCTGTTTTTT. Translation gives CASSPKSGTGELFF.

This chain connects TRBV7-6 to TRBJ2-7; TRBD1 might be the D (7 bases). V dropped 1 base and J dropped 1 base, with 11 bases sitting between them. CDR3 size: 15 residues. Germline V gives CDR1 SGHVS, CDR2 FNYEAQ. The CDR3 region is CASSLGGTASYEQYF. The CDR3 DNA is TGTGCCAGCAGCTTAGGCGGGACAGCTTCCTACGAGCAGTACTTC.

The genes are TRBV9 and TRBJ1-2; 10 bases match TRBD1. Germline V gene lookup returns CDR1 SGDLS and CDR2 YYNGEE. J lost 9 bases, V lost 4 bases, and 9 bases had no gene match. The CDR3 consists of 14 residues. DNA of the CDR3: TGTGCCAGCAGCTCACGACAGGGGGCAAAAAGCTACACCTTC. Translating gives CASSSRQGAKSYTF.

The rearrangement links TRBV5-4 to TRBJ2-1, with 8 bases identical to TRBD2. The CDR3 totals 16 residues. Germline CDR1 reads SGHNT; CDR2 reads YYREEE (reference sequence). The ends lost 4 bases at V and 4 bases at J; junction bases unmatched: 10. CDR3 in amino acids: CASSPGSGGSYNEQFF. Here the CDR3 DNA reads TGTGCCAGCAGCCCCGGGAGCGGGGGATCATACAATGAGCAGTTCTTC.

About this clone itself: This CDR3 is also generated by other DNA sequences in the sample. This chain links TRBV5-1 with TRBJ1-1; D is unclear. Germline V gene sequence: CDR1 SGHRS, CDR2 YFSETQ. The ends were cut back, 0 bases at V and 0 bases at J, with 3 bases in the middle. The length of the CDR3 is 13 residues. The CDR3 DNA follows: TGCGCCAGCAGCTTGGAGGTGAACACTGAAGCTTTCTTT. It yields the protein CASSLEVNTEAFF. The full variable domain, with the rest looked up from reference TRBV5-1 and TRBJ1-1, is KAGVTQTPRYLIKTRGQQVTLSCSPISGHRSVSWYQQTPGQGLQFLFEYFSETQRNKGNFPGRFSGRQFSNSRSEMNVSTLELGDSALYLCASSLEVNTEAFFGQGTRLTVV.

This clone was observed many times. This chain connects TRBV19 to TRBJ2-6; tentatively, D is TRBD2 (5 bases). The CDR3 extends over 16 amino acids. Germline V gives CDR1 LNHDA, CDR2 SQIVND (reference sequence). Trimming stripped 1 base from V and 4 bases from J, with 11 bases between. The CDR3: CASSIGEGVGANVLTF. The CDR3 bases are TGTGCCAGTAGTATAGGCGAGGGTGTGGGGGCCAACGTCCTGACTTTC.

This chain links TRBV11-2 with TRBJ1-4, with D tentatively TRBD1 (5 bases). Trimming removed 8 bases from V and 0 bases from J, with 10 bases in between. The CDR3 length is 14 residues. Germline CDR1 and CDR2: SGHAT and FQNNGV. CDR3 nucleotides: TGTGCCAGCGCCCTGGGGGCAACTAATGAAAAACTGTTTTTT. Its protein product is CASALGATNEKLFF.

This sequence joins TRBV7-2 and TRBJ2-5; possible D gene TRBD2, 5 bases. The CDR3 is 13 amino acids. Germline V lookup: CDR1 SGHTA, CDR2 FQGNSA. Trimming removed 3 bases at V and 5 bases at J, with 10 bases between. DNA for the CDR3: TGTGCCAGCAGCTTGGCGGGTGGGGAGACCCAGTACTTC. Its protein is CASSLAGGETQYF.

V is TRBV4-3 and J is TRBJ1-1, with no clear D. Between the trimmed V and J ends, which lost 0 bases and 3 bases, there was a span of 11 bases. The germline gives CDR1 LGHNA, CDR2 YSLEER. The CDR3 consists of 15 residues. CDR3 nucleotide sequence: TGCGCCAGCAGCCAAGATTCCCGCGGCGACACTGAAGCTTTCTTT. Amino acid sequence: CASSQDSRGDTEAFF.